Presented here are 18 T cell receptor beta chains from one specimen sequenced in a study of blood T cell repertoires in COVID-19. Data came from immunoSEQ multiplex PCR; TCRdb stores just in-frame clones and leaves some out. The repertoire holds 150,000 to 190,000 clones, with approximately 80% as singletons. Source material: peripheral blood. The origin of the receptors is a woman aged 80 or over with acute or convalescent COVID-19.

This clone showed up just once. The CDR3 nucleotides read TGTGCCAGTAGTATAGTCCCAGACATGAACACTGAAGCTTTCTTT. This codes for CASSIVPDMNTEAFF. The rearrangement uses TRBV19 and TRBJ1-1; D gene unclear. The CDR3 totals 15 residues. Germline V lookup: CDR1 LNHDA, CDR2 SQIVND (reference sequence). V lost 1 base to trimming and J lost 0 bases, with 9 bases between them.

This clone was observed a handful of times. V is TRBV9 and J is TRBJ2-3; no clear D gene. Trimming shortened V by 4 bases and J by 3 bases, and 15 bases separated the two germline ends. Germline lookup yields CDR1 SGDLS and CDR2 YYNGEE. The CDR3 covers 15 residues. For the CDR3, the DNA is TGTGCCAGCAGCCCCCTAGGTTTTTATACAGATACGCAGTATTTT. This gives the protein CASSPLGFYTDTQYF.

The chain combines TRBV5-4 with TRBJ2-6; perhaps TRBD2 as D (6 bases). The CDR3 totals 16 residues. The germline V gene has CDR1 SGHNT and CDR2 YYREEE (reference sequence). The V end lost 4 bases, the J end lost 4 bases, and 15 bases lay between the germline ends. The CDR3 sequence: CASSPGAGTGANVLTF. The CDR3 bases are TGTGCCAGCAGCCCTGGGGCGGGAACAGGGGCCAACGTCCTGACTTTC.

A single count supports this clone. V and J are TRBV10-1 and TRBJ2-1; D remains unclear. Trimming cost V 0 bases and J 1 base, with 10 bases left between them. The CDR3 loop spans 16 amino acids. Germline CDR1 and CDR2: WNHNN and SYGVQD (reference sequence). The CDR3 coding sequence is TGCGCCAGCAGTGAGTCTTTAGCTGGTTCCTACAATGAGCAGTTCTTC. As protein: CASSESLAGSYNEQFF.

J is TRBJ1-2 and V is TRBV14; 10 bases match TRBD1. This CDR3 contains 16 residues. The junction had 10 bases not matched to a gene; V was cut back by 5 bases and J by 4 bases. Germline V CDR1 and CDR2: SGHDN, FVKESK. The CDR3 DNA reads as TGTGCCAGCAGCTCAGAAAGGACAGGGGGGATCTATGGCTACACCTTC. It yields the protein CASSSERTGGIYGYTF.

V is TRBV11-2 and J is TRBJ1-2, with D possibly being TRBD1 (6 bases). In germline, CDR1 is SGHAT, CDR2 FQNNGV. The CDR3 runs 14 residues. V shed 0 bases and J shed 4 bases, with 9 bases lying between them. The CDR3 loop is CASSLDLQGYGYTF. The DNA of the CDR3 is TGTGCCAGCAGCTTAGATCTACAGGGCTATGGCTACACCTTC. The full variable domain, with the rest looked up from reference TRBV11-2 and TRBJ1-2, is EAGVAQSPRYKIIEKRQSVAFWCNPISGHATLYWYQQILGQGPKLLIQFQNNGVVDDSQLPKDRFSAERLKGVDSTLKIQPAKLEDSAVYLCASSLDLQGYGYTFGSGTRLTVV.

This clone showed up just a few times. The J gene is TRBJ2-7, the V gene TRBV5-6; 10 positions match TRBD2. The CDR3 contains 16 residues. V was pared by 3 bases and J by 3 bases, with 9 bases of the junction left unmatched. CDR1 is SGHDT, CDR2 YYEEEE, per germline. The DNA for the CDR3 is TGTGCCAGCAGCTCCAGAAACTTAGCGGGGGGCTACGAGCAGTACTTC. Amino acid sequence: CASSSRNLAGGYEQYF.

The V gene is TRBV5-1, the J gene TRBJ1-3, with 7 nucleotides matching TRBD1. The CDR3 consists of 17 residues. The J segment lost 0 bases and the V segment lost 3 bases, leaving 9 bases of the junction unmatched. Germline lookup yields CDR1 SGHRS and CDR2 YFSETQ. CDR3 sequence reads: CASSSTTGRSSGNTIYF. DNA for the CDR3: TGCGCCAGCAGCTCAACGACAGGGCGTAGCTCTGGAAACACCATATATTTT.

The CDR3, as DNA: TGTGCCAGCACCCCTTCAGGGGTGAACACTGAAGCTTTCTTT. It translates to CASTPSGVNTEAFF. V is TRBV3-1 (or the pseudogene TRBV3-2) and J is TRBJ1-1, with D maybe TRBD1 (6 bases). The CDR3 consists of 14 residues. Trimming shortened V by 7 bases and J by 0 bases, and 12 bases separated the two germline ends. CDR1 is LGHDT, CDR2 YNNKEL, per germline (reference sequence).

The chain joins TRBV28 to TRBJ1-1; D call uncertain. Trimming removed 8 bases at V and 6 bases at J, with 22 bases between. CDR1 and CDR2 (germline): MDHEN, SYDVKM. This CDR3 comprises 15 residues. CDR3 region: CASGPGVLGGPEAFF. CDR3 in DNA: TGTGCCAGCGGCCCCGGGGTCCTAGGCGGACCTGAAGCTTTCTTT.

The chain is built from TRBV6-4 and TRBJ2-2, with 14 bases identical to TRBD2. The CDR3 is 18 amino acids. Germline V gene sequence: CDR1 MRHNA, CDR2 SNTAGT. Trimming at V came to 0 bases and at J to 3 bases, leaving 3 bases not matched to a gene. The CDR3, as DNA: TGTGCCAGCAGTGACTCCGGGACTAGCGGGAGTGACACCGGGGAGCTGTTTTTT. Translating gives CASSDSGTSGSDTGELFF.

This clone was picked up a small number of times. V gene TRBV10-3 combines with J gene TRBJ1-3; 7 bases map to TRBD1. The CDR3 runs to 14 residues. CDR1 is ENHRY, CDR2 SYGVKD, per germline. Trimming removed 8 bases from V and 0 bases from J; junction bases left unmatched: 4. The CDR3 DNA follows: TGTGCCATCGCGGGACAGAGCTCTGGAAACACCATATATTTT. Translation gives CAIAGQSSGNTIYF.

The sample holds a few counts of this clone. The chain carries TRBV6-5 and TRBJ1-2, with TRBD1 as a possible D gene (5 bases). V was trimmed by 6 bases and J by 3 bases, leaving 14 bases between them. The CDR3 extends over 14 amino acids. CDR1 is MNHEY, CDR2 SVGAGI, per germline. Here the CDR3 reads CASRAGNWDYGYTF. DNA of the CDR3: TGTGCCAGCAGGGCAGGGAATTGGGACTATGGCTACACCTTC.

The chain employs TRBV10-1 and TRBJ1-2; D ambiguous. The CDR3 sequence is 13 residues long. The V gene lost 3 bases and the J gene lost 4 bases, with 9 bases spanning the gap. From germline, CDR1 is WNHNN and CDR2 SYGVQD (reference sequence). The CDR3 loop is CASSDRGFYGYTF. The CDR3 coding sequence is TGCGCCAGCAGTGATAGAGGGTTCTATGGCTACACCTTC.

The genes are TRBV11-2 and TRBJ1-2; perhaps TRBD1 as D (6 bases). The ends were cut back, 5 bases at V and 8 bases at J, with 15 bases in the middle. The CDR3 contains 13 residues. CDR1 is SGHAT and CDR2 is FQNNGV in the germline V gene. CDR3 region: CASSQQGRDGYTF. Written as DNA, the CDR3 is TGTGCCAGCAGCCAACAGGGTAGAGACGGCTACACCTTC.

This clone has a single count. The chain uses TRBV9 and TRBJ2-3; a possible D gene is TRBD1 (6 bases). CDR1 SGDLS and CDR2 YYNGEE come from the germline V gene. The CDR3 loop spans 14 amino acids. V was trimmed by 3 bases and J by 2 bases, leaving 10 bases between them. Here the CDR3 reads CASSDPGDTDTQYF. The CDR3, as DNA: TGTGCCAGCAGCGACCCAGGGGACACAGATACGCAGTATTTT.

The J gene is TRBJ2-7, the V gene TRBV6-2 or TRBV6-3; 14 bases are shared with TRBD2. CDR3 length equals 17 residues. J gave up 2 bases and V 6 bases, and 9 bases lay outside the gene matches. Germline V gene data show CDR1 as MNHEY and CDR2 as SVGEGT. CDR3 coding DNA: TGTGCCAGCAGCATTCGACTAGCGGGGGGGCCGACCTACGAGCAGTACTTC. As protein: CASSIRLAGGPTYEQYF.

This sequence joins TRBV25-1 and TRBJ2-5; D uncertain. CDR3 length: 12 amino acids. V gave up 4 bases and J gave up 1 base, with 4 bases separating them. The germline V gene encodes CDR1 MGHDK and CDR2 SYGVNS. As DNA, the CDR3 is TGTGCCAGCAGTGCTCTCCAAGAGACCCAGTACTTC. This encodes CASSALQETQYF.